Each of the 22 T cell receptor beta chains below was sequenced from the same sample in a study of Ad26.COV2.S vaccination and SARS-CoV-2 variants. TCRdb keeps only in-frame clones here, not all; method: immunoSEQ multiplex PCR. Found here are 350,000 to 400,000 clones, about nine tenths of them singletons; the top ten hold roughly 3.2%. Treatment noted: around 19 received Ad26.COV2.S at low or high dose, single or two shots; a few received placebo; per-sample allocation not given. Specimen acquisition occurred on day 63 following the initial vaccine or placebo injection. This sample comprised peripheral blood, obtained in a trial of Ad26.COV2.S vaccine versus placebo. The origin of the receptors is a person aged 18-65 years who received the Ad26.COV2.S COVID-19 vaccine or a placebo.

This chain joins TRBV11-2 and TRBJ1-2, with D possibly being TRBD1 (5 bases). The germline gives CDR1 SGHAT, CDR2 FQNNGV. V gave up 5 bases and J gave up 9 bases, with 13 bases separating them. The CDR3 sequence is 12 residues long. DNA for the CDR3: TGTGCCAGCAGCCCGACTGCAGGGAGCTACACCTTC. It yields the protein CASSPTAGSYTF.

The rearrangement links TRBV11-3 to TRBJ2-1; D is possibly TRBD1 or TRBD2 (5 bases each). The CDR3 runs to 15 residues. CDR1 and CDR2 (germline): SGHNT, YENEEA. The germline V and J ends were trimmed by 1 base and 7 bases, with 14 bases remaining between them. The CDR3 DNA reads as TGTGCCAGCAGCTTAGCGACCGGGGCCCCGAATGAGCAGTTCTTC. Encoded protein: CASSLATGAPNEQFF.

The sample holds a few counts of this clone. The rearrangement links TRBV5-8 to TRBJ2-3, with D perhaps matching TRBD1 or TRBD2 (6 bases each). The germline V and J ends were trimmed by 1 base and 2 bases, with 11 bases remaining between them. The CDR3 extends over 15 amino acids. CDR1 SGHTS and CDR2 YDEGEE come from the germline V gene. The CDR3 DNA reads as TGTGCCAGCAGCTTGTGGGGGGCCTACACAGATACGCAGTATTTT. Residues: CASSLWGAYTDTQYF.

The chain is built from TRBV4-1 and TRBJ1-2; D might be TRBD1 (6 bases). Germline V gene lookup returns CDR1 MGHRA and CDR2 YSYEKL. The CDR3 loop spans 16 amino acids. V was cut by 1 base and J by 5 bases, with 17 bases left in between. In DNA form, the CDR3 reads TGCGCCAGCAGCCAAGTTCTCGGGGGGCGCTGGTATGGCTACACCTTC. Translating it yields CASSQVLGGRWYGYTF.

This rearrangement joins TRBV27 to TRBJ1-2, with unresolved D. CDR1 and CDR2 (germline): MNHEY, SMNVEV (reference sequence). The CDR3 runs to 13 residues. Trimming cost V 4 bases and J 0 bases, with 6 bases left between them. The CDR3 loop reads CASSYGANYGYTF. The CDR3, as DNA: TGTGCCAGCAGTTACGGGGCTAACTATGGCTACACCTTC.

The rearrangement joins TRBV7-2 to TRBJ2-5; 8 nucleotides line up with TRBD2. From germline, CDR1 is SGHTA and CDR2 FQGNSA. The length of the CDR3 is 12 residues. The V segment lost 11 bases and the J segment 1 base; nucleotides outside the gene matches: 3. CDR3: CAGGGTQETQYF. For the CDR3, the DNA is TGTGCCGGCGGGGGGACCCAAGAGACCCAGTACTTC.

V and J are TRBV2 and TRBJ1-5; TRBD1 might be the D (5 bases). The V and J ends lost 4 bases and 1 base respectively, with 26 bases between them. Per germline, CDR1 SNHLY and CDR2 FYNNEI. The CDR3 extends over 20 amino acids. The CDR3 DNA reads TGTGCCAGCAGTGGGATGCGGTCAGGAGGGGACTTAGGGAGCAATCAGCCCCAGCATTTT. Residues: CASSGMRSGGDLGSNQPQHF.

The chain links TRBV6-5 to TRBJ2-3; D could derive from TRBD1 or TRBD2 (6 bases each). Deletions cut 6 bases from V and 0 bases from J, with 10 bases between. The germline V gene has CDR1 MNHEY and CDR2 SVGAGI. This CDR3 has 14 residues. The CDR3: CASRRDTSTDTQYF. CDR3 coding DNA: TGTGCCAGCAGGCGGGACACCAGCACAGATACGCAGTATTTT.

Note on this clone: One end of the junction varies from germline; a read error may be responsible. The DNA for the CDR3 is TGTGCCAGCAGCTTAGATTACAGCAGAGATACGCAGTATTTT. Translation gives CASSLDYSRDTQYF. The chain recombines TRBV7-9 with TRBJ2-3; D is uncertain. CDR1 and CDR2 (germline): SEHNR, FQNEAQ (reference sequence). There are 14 residues in the CDR3.

The chain has TRBV19 and TRBJ2-7; 9 nucleotides agree with TRBD1. Trimming removed 1 base from V and 5 bases from J; junction bases left unmatched: 3. This CDR3 is 14 amino acids long. The germline gives CDR1 LNHDA, CDR2 SQIVND (reference sequence). CDR3 loop: CASSIGDRADEQYF. Written as DNA, the CDR3 is TGTGCCAGTAGTATAGGGGACAGGGCCGACGAGCAGTACTTC.

The rearrangement uses TRBV7-8 and TRBJ2-7; 7 nucleotides line up with TRBD1. The ends lost 5 bases at V and 4 bases at J; junction bases unmatched: 14. The germline V gene encodes CDR1 SGHVS and CDR2 FQNEAQ. There are 16 residues in the CDR3. CDR3 coding DNA: TGTGCCAGCAGCCCGTATGGCCTGGGACAGACTTACGAGCAGTACTTC. Amino acids: CASSPYGLGQTYEQYF.

V and J are TRBV30 and TRBJ1-3; D is uncertain. CDR1 is GTSNPN, CDR2 SVGIG, per germline (reference sequence). This CDR3 region has 13 residues. V was clipped by 3 bases and J by 0 bases, with 6 bases between them. The CDR3 DNA sequence: TGTGCCTGGAGAAGGTTCTCTGGAAACACCATATATTTT. It specifies CAWRRFSGNTIYF. Supplemented by reference TRBV30 and TRBJ1-3, the full variable domain reads SQTIHQWPATLVQPVGSPLSLECTVEGTSNPNLYWYRQAAGRGLQLLFYSVGIGQISSEVPQNLSASRPQDRQFILSSKKLLLSDSGFYLCAWRRFSGNTIYFGEGSWLTVV.

This chain connects TRBV3-1 (or the pseudogene TRBV3-2) to TRBJ2-1; TRBD1 agrees at 9 bases. This CDR3 spans 15 amino acids. V gave up 3 bases and J gave up 10 bases; unmatched junction bases: 10. Germline values: CDR1 LGHDT, CDR2 YNNKEL (reference sequence). The CDR3 DNA follows: TGTGCCAGCAGCCACCTCGGGACAGGGAATAGGGAGCAGTTCTTC. As protein: CASSHLGTGNREQFF.

The chain employs TRBV5-4 and TRBJ1-4, with 7 bases lining up with TRBD1. Germline V gene lookup returns CDR1 SGHNT and CDR2 YYREEE (reference sequence). CDR3 length: 14 residues. With 7 bases clipped from V and 6 bases from J, the junction kept 9 bases outside the gene matches. The DNA for the CDR3 is TGTGCCAGCTCATTCGGACAGGTGGATGAAAAACTGTTTTTT. Amino acid sequence: CASSFGQVDEKLFF.

This clone was counted only a few times. V usage is TRBV6-5 and J usage is TRBJ1-6; 7 bases agree with TRBD1. Trimming removed 2 bases from V and 8 bases from J; junction bases left unmatched: 3. The CDR3 runs 14 residues. Germline CDR1 MNHEY, CDR2 SVGAGI. DNA of the CDR3: TGTGCCAGCAGTTACCCTGGACAGGATTCACCCCTCCACTTT. Translation gives CASSYPGQDSPLHF.

The chain couples TRBV19 to TRBJ2-2; 14 bases are shared with TRBD2. Germline assignment: CDR1 LNHDA and CDR2 SQIVND (reference sequence). This CDR3 has 17 amino acids. The junction had 1 base not matched to a gene; V was cut back by 3 bases and J by 1 base. The CDR3 coding sequence is TGTGCCAGTAGTATTGGGACTAGCGGGGGGAACACCGGGGAGCTGTTTTTT. Translated, it gives CASSIGTSGGNTGELFF.

This clone was detected only once. V gene TRBV29-1 combines with J gene TRBJ1-1; no firm D call. The CDR3 is made up of 12 amino acids. The germline V gene encodes CDR1 SQVTM and CDR2 ANQGSEA. In DNA, the CDR3 is TGCAGGGCCGGCAGCGCGAACACTGAAGCTTTCTTT. It encodes CRAGSANTEAFF.

The chain employs TRBV30 and TRBJ1-1, with D possibly matching TRBD1 (5 bases). Germline V gives CDR1 GTSNPN, CDR2 SVGIG (reference sequence). Trimming pared 7 bases from V and 2 bases from J, leaving 11 bases between. There are 12 residues in the CDR3. The CDR3 protein is CASERGNTEAFF. CDR3 DNA sequence: TGTGCCTCGGAGAGGGGCAACACTGAAGCTTTCTTT.

V usage is TRBV2 and J usage is TRBJ2-1; D gene ambiguous. The germline V gene encodes CDR1 SNHLY and CDR2 FYNNEI. The CDR3 spans 13 residues. The V end was cut by 0 bases, the J end by 7 bases, with 7 bases between. In nucleotides, the CDR3 is TGTGCCAGCAGTGAAGCGCGATCAAATGAGCAGTTCTTC. It is translated as CASSEARSNEQFF.

The chain uses TRBV10-3 and TRBJ2-7, with D possibly matching TRBD1 (6 bases). V was cut by 3 bases and J by 7 bases, with 16 bases left in between. The CDR3 has 14 residues. Germline values: CDR1 ENHRY, CDR2 SYGVKD. The CDR3 bases are TGTGCCATCAGTGACAACAGGGCCCTGGGGGAGCAGTACTTC. Translation: CAISDNRALGEQYF.

This chain links TRBV20-1 with TRBJ1-1; TRBD1 is a possible D gene (6 bases). V gave up 3 bases and J gave up 1 base, with 12 bases separating them. Germline loops: CDR1 DFQATT, CDR2 SNEGSKA (reference sequence). The CDR3 covers 14 residues. The CDR3 here is CSASRQVRNTEAFF. The CDR3 nucleotides read TGCAGTGCTAGTCGACAGGTACGGAACACTGAAGCTTTCTTT.

This clone was found once. The V gene is TRBV15, the J gene TRBJ1-4; no firm D call. This CDR3 contains 14 residues. CDR1 is LNHNV and CDR2 is YYDKDF in the germline V gene (reference sequence). Trimming removed 3 bases at V and 5 bases at J, with 10 bases between. The CDR3 reads CATSRGGTNEKLFF. The CDR3 DNA reads as TGTGCCACCAGCAGGGGCGGAACAAATGAAAAACTGTTTTTT.